Listed below are T cell receptor beta chains from one sample, sequenced in a study of response to subunit inactivated influenza vaccine. A single record per CDR3 protein comes from TCRdb applying MiXCR to the RT-PCR reads. The sample lists about 570,000 distinct CDR3 sequences, 10% to 12% occurring once. These data also featured in a second study, about T cells expressing NK-cell markers.

The sample consisted of PBMCs from blood, taken on the day of vaccination. The receptors shown here come from a man aged 50 to 59 who received an inactivated influenza vaccine. CDR3s include the opening cysteine and the closing phenylalanine or tryptophan. Fields, in order: D gene, V gene, J gene, clone size, CDR3 DNA, CDR3 protein. The D gene is left open where the match is weak. Clone size, where shown, is once, few, many, or a class for clones that have expanded.

D gene: NA; V gene: TRBV11-2; J gene: TRBJ1-3; clone size: many; CDR3 DNA: TGTGCCAGCAGGACCTGGGAATCCGGAAACACCATATATTTT; CDR3 protein: CASRTWESGNTIYF
D gene: NA; V gene: TRBV5-6; J gene: TRBJ2-5; clone size: many; CDR3 DNA: TGTGCCAGCAGCTGGACAGAAGAGACCCAGTACTTC; CDR3 protein: CASSWTEETQYF
D gene: NA; V gene: TRBV12-3/TRBV12-4; J gene: TRBJ2-2; clone size: few; CDR3 DNA: TGTGCCAGCAGTTTCGCGGCAGGGAACACCGGGGAGCTGTTTTTT; CDR3 protein: CASSFAAGNTGELFF
D gene: NA; V gene: TRBV20-1; J gene: TRBJ2-7; clone size: NA; CDR3 DNA: TGCAGTGCTAGAGATCTTAGGGGAACCTACGAGCAGTACTTC; CDR3 protein: CSARDLRGTYEQYF
D gene: TRBD1; V gene: TRBV29-1; J gene: TRBJ1-3; clone size: few; CDR3 DNA: TGCAGCGTGGGACAGGGGGTCGGGGGAAACACCATATATTTT; CDR3 protein: CSVGQGVGGNTIYF
D gene: NA; V gene: TRBV6-2/TRBV6-3; J gene: TRBJ2-7; clone size: few; CDR3 DNA: TGTGCCAGCTATAGCGCCGAGAGCTCCTACGAGCAGTACTTC; CDR3 protein: CASYSAESSYEQYF
D gene: NA; V gene: TRBV5-4; J gene: TRBJ2-5; clone size: NA; CDR3 DNA: TGTGCCAGCAGCTTCATGGCAAACCAAGAGACCCAGTACTTC; CDR3 protein: CASSFMANQETQYF
D gene: TRBD1; V gene: TRBV5-1; J gene: TRBJ2-7; clone size: many; CDR3 DNA: TGTGCCAGCAGCTTAGCCCCAGGGGGATACGAGCAGTACTTC; CDR3 protein: CASSLAPGGYEQYF
D gene: TRBD2; V gene: TRBV20-1; J gene: TRBJ2-1; clone size: NA; CDR3 DNA: TGCAGTGCTAGATATATTGGGGGGGTATTAGCTCGGGAGCAGTTCTTC; CDR3 protein: CSARYIGGVLAREQFF
D gene: NA; V gene: TRBV5-6; J gene: TRBJ2-1; clone size: once; CDR3 DNA: TGTGCCAGCAGACCCGGGCCCAGAAATGAGCAGTTCTTC; CDR3 protein: CASRPGPRNEQFF
D gene: NA; V gene: TRBV4-3; J gene: TRBJ2-7; clone size: few; CDR3 DNA: TGCGCCAGCAGCCAAGTTGCACTTGGCTCCTACGAGCAGTACTTC; CDR3 protein: CASSQVALGSYEQYF
D gene: NA; V gene: TRBV7-9; J gene: TRBJ1-2; clone size: few; CDR3 DNA: TGTGCCAGCAGCTTAACAACAGGGCCAGTCAACTACACCTTC; CDR3 protein: CASSLTTGPVNYTF
D gene: NA; V gene: TRBV3-1; J gene: TRBJ2-7; clone size: few; CDR3 DNA: TGTGCCAGCAGCCAAGAATTCGGCGCAAGCTCCTACGAGCAGTACTTC; CDR3 protein: CASSQEFGASSYEQYF
D gene: NA; V gene: TRBV29-1; J gene: TRBJ2-3; clone size: NA; CDR3 DNA: TGCAGCGTTTATGGACAGAAGGGAGATACGCAGTATTTT; CDR3 protein: CSVYGQKGDTQYF
D gene: NA; V gene: TRBV12-3/TRBV12-4; J gene: TRBJ1-2; clone size: many; CDR3 DNA: TGTGCCAGCAGTTCAGACATTTCCTATGGCTACACCTTC; CDR3 protein: CASSSDISYGYTF
D gene: NA; V gene: TRBV5-1; J gene: TRBJ2-1; clone size: many; CDR3 DNA: TGCGCCAGCAGCTTGGAAATGGCGCCCGGGGGCTACAATGAGCAGTTCTTC; CDR3 protein: CASSLEMAPGGYNEQFF
D gene: TRBD2; V gene: TRBV27; J gene: TRBJ2-3; clone size: NA; CDR3 DNA: TGTGCCAGCAGTCGAAGGGTCCAAGCGGGAGAGGTTACAGATACGCAGTATTTT; CDR3 protein: CASSRRVQAGEVTDTQYF
D gene: NA; V gene: TRBV6-6; J gene: TRBJ2-7; clone size: many; CDR3 DNA: TGTGCCAGCAATACCGGGCCTTCCTACGAGCAGTACTTC; CDR3 protein: CASNTGPSYEQYF
D gene: TRBD2; V gene: TRBV9; J gene: TRBJ2-2; clone size: NA; CDR3 DNA: TGTGCCAGCAGCGTAGAGTTGGGACTAGCGGGAGGGCCTAACGGGGAGCTGTTTTTT; CDR3 protein: CASSVELGLAGGPNGELFF
D gene: TRBD2; V gene: TRBV6-5; J gene: TRBJ2-5; clone size: few; CDR3 DNA: TGTGCCAGCAGTTACGATGCTAGCGGGGACCAAGAGACCCAGTACTTC; CDR3 protein: CASSYDASGDQETQYF
D gene: NA; V gene: TRBV5-1; J gene: TRBJ2-7; clone size: many; CDR3 DNA: TGCGCCAGCAGCTTGGCCGGGACCAGTGAGCAGTACTTC; CDR3 protein: CASSLAGTSEQYF
D gene: NA; V gene: TRBV7-9; J gene: TRBJ2-5; clone size: many; CDR3 DNA: TGTGCCAGCAGCCGAGGGACCCTAGAGACCCAGTACTTC; CDR3 protein: CASSRGTLETQYF
D gene: NA; V gene: TRBV5-1; J gene: TRBJ2-5; clone size: many; CDR3 DNA: TGCGCCAGCAGCTTGAGAACAGCCAAAGAGACCCAGTACTTC; CDR3 protein: CASSLRTAKETQYF
D gene: NA; V gene: TRBV11-2; J gene: TRBJ1-4; clone size: NA; CDR3 DNA: TGTGCCAGCAGGGGCCCGGGACACCTCCGCGCAAAACTGTTTTTT; CDR3 protein: CASRGPGHLRAKLFF
D gene: TRBD1; V gene: TRBV7-2; J gene: TRBJ2-6; clone size: many; CDR3 DNA: TGTGCCAGCAGCGAAAGACAGGGGCGCTCTGGGGCCAACGTCCTGACTTTC; CDR3 protein: CASSERQGRSGANVLTF
D gene: NA; V gene: TRBV20-1; J gene: TRBJ2-1; clone size: many; CDR3 DNA: TGCAGTGCTAGAGGAGTGCCAGGGGTTAATGAGCAGTTCTTC; CDR3 protein: CSARGVPGVNEQFF
D gene: NA; V gene: TRBV12-3/TRBV12-4; J gene: TRBJ2-5; clone size: many; CDR3 DNA: TGTGCCAGCAGCCAAAGGACCTTACAAGAGACCCAGTACTTC; CDR3 protein: CASSQRTLQETQYF
D gene: NA; V gene: TRBV3-1; J gene: TRBJ2-5; clone size: NA; CDR3 DNA: TGTGCCAGCAGCCAGATGAAGACCCAGTACTTC; CDR3 protein: CASSQMKTQYF
D gene: NA; V gene: TRBV29-1; J gene: TRBJ1-1; clone size: NA; CDR3 DNA: TGCAGCGTTGTTACCGGACTCGGAGCTTTCTTT; CDR3 protein: CSVVTGLGAFF
D gene: TRBD1; V gene: TRBV11-1; J gene: TRBJ2-2; clone size: NA; CDR3 DNA: TGTGCCAGCAGCCCATATATCGTCGGGACAGGGGTGCACGGGGAGCTGTTTTTT; CDR3 protein: CASSPYIVGTGVHGELFF
D gene: NA; V gene: TRBV30; J gene: TRBJ2-3; clone size: few; CDR3 DNA: TGTGCCTGGAGTGTACCCGCGGGGTCTGATACGCAGTATTTT; CDR3 protein: CAWSVPAGSDTQYF
D gene: TRBD1; V gene: TRBV20-1; J gene: TRBJ2-7; clone size: NA; CDR3 DNA: TGCAGTGCTAGCCCAGGGGGCGGCGAGCAGTACTTC; CDR3 protein: CSASPGGGEQYF
D gene: TRBD2; V gene: TRBV20-1; J gene: TRBJ2-3; clone size: NA; CDR3 DNA: TGCAGTGCTAGAGTGAGCGGGAGTCTGGATACGCAGTATTTT; CDR3 protein: CSARVSGSLDTQYF
D gene: TRBD2; V gene: TRBV20-1; J gene: TRBJ2-7; clone size: few; CDR3 DNA: TGCAGTGCTCTAGCGGCTGAGCAGTACTTC; CDR3 protein: CSALAAEQYF
D gene: NA; V gene: TRBV7-9; J gene: TRBJ2-1; clone size: few; CDR3 DNA: TGTGCCAGCAGCTTATCTTTCGGGGAGGAGCAGTTCTTC; CDR3 protein: CASSLSFGEEQFF
D gene: TRBD2; V gene: TRBV6-1; J gene: TRBJ2-1; clone size: NA; CDR3 DNA: TGTGCCAGCGGGACTAGCGGGGGAGATTACAATGAGCAGTTCTTC; CDR3 protein: CASGTSGGDYNEQFF
D gene: NA; V gene: TRBV15; J gene: TRBJ2-7; clone size: NA; CDR3 DNA: TGTGCCACCAGCAGAGATCATTACGAGCAGTACTTC; CDR3 protein: CATSRDHYEQYF
D gene: TRBD1; V gene: TRBV20-1; J gene: TRBJ2-5; clone size: many; CDR3 DNA: TGCAGTGCTAGAGATCGGGACAGGGAAGAGACCCAGTACTTC; CDR3 protein: CSARDRDREETQYF
D gene: NA; V gene: TRBV20-1; J gene: TRBJ2-4; clone size: NA; CDR3 DNA: TGCAGTGCTAGGGTTGCAGCCAAAAACATTCAGTACTTC; CDR3 protein: CSARVAAKNIQYF
D gene: NA; V gene: TRBV5-5; J gene: TRBJ2-5; clone size: many; CDR3 DNA: TGTGCCAGCAGCTTGGCCCGAACTGAAGAGACCCAGTACTTC; CDR3 protein: CASSLARTEETQYF